This T cell receptor (beta chain) was profiled in a study of human versus mouse CDR3 diversity and MHC coevolution (dated by TCRdb to 2017 to 2019). Turning to the overall study: The immunoSEQ assay was reported to detect one in 200,000 T cells and to minimize multiplex PCR amplification bias. Valid reads per sample ranged from about 5.5 x 10^6 to 1.8 x 10^7 across mouse and human samples. As a reference point for TCR selection on multiple MHC II alleles, the study used human naive CD4 T cell repertoires and compared them against human-TCR-locus transgenic mice that have a single MHC II. The human cohort was made up of three healthy volunteer blood donors, who at collection were aged 30 to 40, 40 to 49 and 60 to 69, one donor in each range. Broad study findings and their caveats: Most of the three human donors showed the lowest clonal inequality scores among all compared groups. Repertoire diversity was not considered directly comparable between humans and mice because human T cells were selected on six MHC II alleles. The largest TCR beta repertoire according to iCHAO1 estimates belonged to humans, at about 1.6 million clonotypes, a result attributed likely to selection by multiple MHC II molecules. On average, humans had more CDR3 deletions and insertions than mice did, pointing to greater exonuclease and TdT activity.

The QIAGEN blood and tissue kit was used to extract genomic DNA from sorted cells, and the DNA was quantified on a NanoDrop 1000. The immunoSEQ platform deep sequenced and quantified TCR alpha and beta chains by multiplex PCR of genomic DNA. The published analysis was carried out like this. TCR sequences were annotated using IMGT gene and region definitions. Out-of-frame rearrangements were used as a proxy for the preselection repertoire and compared with in-frame clonotypes. Repertoire size was estimated with the iCHAO1 estimator supplied with the immunoSEQ platform. Clonal inequality was measured with a Gini index on in-frame amino acid clonotypes, based on the Lorenz curve. Shared clonotypes were counted with the intersect function of the R package tcR, and similarity was scored with the Jaccard index. V, J and V-J usage frequencies went into a principal component analysis run with the R prcomp function, with no normalization applied. The table comes from immuneACCESS by way of TCRdb, which keeps in-frame sequences with V and J called. Part of the clones is missing from these tables; in studies checked, under half for an unresolved V gene and the rest for unknown reasons. That table supplies the V and J calls and clone size; D and trimming were determined from the DNA. Present in this sample are tens of thousands of clones, 94% of which were seen just once. The ten largest clones capture 15% to 20% of the sample.

Comments on this clone: Its cognate antigen has yet to be identified. One base away there is no much larger clone; base qualities are not given. The same CDR3 can be traced to other DNA sequences in this sample.

Naive CD4 T cells, defined as CD45RO-negative and CD62L-positive, were isolated from PBMCs by fluorescence-activated cell sorting. Around 50 ml of fresh peripheral blood was drawn per donor, and PBMCs were isolated by Ficoll density centrifugation. Sorting was performed on a FACSAria III instrument, with purity above 85% for all samples. Including cysteine and phenylalanine, the CDR3 has 15 amino acids. Just the 45-base CDR3 DNA is kept, in frame starting at base 1. CDR1 and CDR2, per the germline V gene, are SGHRS and YFSETQ. Trimming removed 4 bases from V and 5 bases from J, leaving 15 bases between the germline ends.

This chain joins TRBV5-1 to TRBJ2-2; the D region possibly corresponds to TRBD2 (5 bases align). Sequenced input: naive CD4+ T cells from blood. The label giving this sample's cell subset or site can be read as: CD45RO-negative CD62L-positive naive CD4 T cells. The receptor was derived from a person between 55 and 69 years old in good health. The CDR3 region reads CASSPRAPGTGELFF. Read as DNA, the sequence is TGCGCCAGCAGCCCTAGGGCGCCGGGGACCGGGGAGCTGTTTTTT. The variable domain in full, with residues beyond the CDR3 obtained from the reference TRBV5-1 and TRBJ2-2 genes, is KAGVTQTPRYLIKTRGQQVTLSCSPISGHRSVSWYQQTPGQGLQFLFEYFSETQRNKGNFPGRFSGRQFSNSRSEMNVSTLELGDSALYLCASSPRAPGTGELFFGEGSRLTVL.